The T cell receptor beta chain under discussion was sequenced for a study of blood T cell repertoires in COVID-19. Overall study context: COVID-19 samples collected from the United States, Italy and Spain covered acute and convalescent phases. PBMCs, B-cell-depleted T cells, or T cells were the source of the cDNA or gDNA that made up the material.

Source study methods: Estimation of nucleated cell counts relied on the amplification of reference gene primers. Generated by immunoSEQ multiplex PCR, the TCRdb table keeps only in-frame clones and is missing some. D and trimming come from the DNA, and the V and J calls and clone size come from that table. The sample consists of approximately 150,000 clones, about four fifths of them appearing once. Germline assignment: CDR1 MDHEN and CDR2 SYDVKM. This CDR3 is 12 amino acids long. Between the trimmed V and J ends, which lost 3 bases and 1 base, there was a span of 3 bases. V and J are TRBV28 and TRBJ1-2, with D unresolved. The sample was peripheral blood. The sequence came from a human donor in a cohort sampled during active COVID-19. The CDR3 region has the DNA TGTGCCAGCAGTTTCGGTAACTATGGCTACACCTTC. Protein: CASSFGNYGYTF.